The next 22 T cell receptor beta chains were all read from a single sample in a study of human T cells and chemical hapten exposure. MiXCR, run by TCRdb on the RACE reads, gives a single entry per CDR3 protein. The data contain approximately 46,000 distinct CDR3 sequences, 9.5% to 10% of them singletons. Time point noted: patch test 2, 6 weeks after DPC sensitization. Treatment indicated: therapeutic diphenylcyclopropenone sensitization with weekly scalp DPC. Extraction of total RNA was performed on unfractionated whole blood. The material was whole blood, obtained in connection with sensitization to the hapten diphenylcyclopropenone (DPC). All receptors come from a woman in her thirties with alopecia areata. Some clones in this sample may be carry-over from other donors' samples.

The chain is built from TRBV7-9 and TRBJ2-1; 10 nucleotides match TRBD2. The trim removed 5 bases at V and 7 bases at J, leaving 11 bases unmatched. This CDR3 has 16 residues. CDR1 and CDR2 (germline): SEHNR, FQNEAQ (reference sequence). The chain's CDR3 is CASSPELSGGRNEQFF. As DNA, the CDR3 is TGTGCCAGCAGCCCTGAACTTAGCGGGGGGAGGAATGAGCAGTTCTTC. The variable domain in full, completed from reference TRBV7-9 and TRBJ2-1, reads DTGVSQNPRHKITKRGQNVTFRCDPISEHNRLYWYRQTLGQGPEFLTYFQNEAQLEKSRLLSDRFSAERPKGSFSTLEIQRTEQGDSAMYLCASSPELSGGRNEQFFGPGTRLTVL.

This clonotype has at least ten counts. J is TRBJ2-2 and V is TRBV14; maybe TRBD1 (5 bases). Trimming cost V 4 bases and J 3 bases, with 9 bases left between them. Germline loops: CDR1 SGHDN, CDR2 FVKESK. CDR3 length equals 14 residues. CDR3 protein: CASSRQGYTGELFF. CDR3 nucleotides: TGTGCCAGCAGCCGGCAGGGTTACACCGGGGAGCTGTTTTTT.

Only a few counts were recorded for this clonotype. The chain is built from TRBV11-1 and TRBJ2-3; no reliable D call. Trimming removed 5 bases at V and 4 bases at J, with 16 bases between. The CDR3 sequence is 15 residues long. The germline gives CDR1 SGHAT, CDR2 FQDESV (reference sequence). The CDR3 sequence: CASSPYLGLADTQYF. CDR3 bases: TGTGCCAGCAGCCCTTATCTAGGGTTAGCAGATACGCAGTATTTT.

This sequence joins TRBV29-1 and TRBJ2-7; D possibly corresponds to TRBD1 (6 bases). CDR3 length equals 14 residues. Trimming removed 5 bases from V and 0 bases from J, with 14 bases in between. CDR1 and CDR2 (germline): SQVTM, ANQGSEA. DNA for the CDR3: TGCAGCGTTCTCGACAGGAGCAGCTCCTACGAGCAGTACTTC. This translates into CSVLDRSSSYEQYF.

The genes are TRBV25-1 and TRBJ2-3, with D possibly TRBD1 on 5 matching bases. Trimming took off 2 bases at V and 6 bases at J, with 15 bases between the two ends. Germline V gives CDR1 MGHDK, CDR2 SYGVNS. This CDR3 comprises 15 residues. As DNA, the CDR3 is TGTGCCAGCAGTGAAGGGGCTATAGCCCCGGATACGCAGTATTTT. It codes for CASSEGAIAPDTQYF.

V usage is TRBV28 and J usage is TRBJ2-7; maybe TRBD2 (6 bases). The CDR3 has 15 amino acids. Germline V gene lookup returns CDR1 MDHEN and CDR2 SYDVKM. With 6 bases removed from V and 4 bases from J, the gap between germline ends came to 19 bases. The CDR3 loop reads CASRGLPGLRYEQYF. In nucleotides, the CDR3 is TGTGCCAGCAGGGGTCTACCGGGACTGAGGTACGAGCAGTACTTC.

In this sample, this clonotype turned up a few times. The chain joins TRBV20-1 to TRBJ1-2; no reliable D call. Trimming took off 5 bases at V and 0 bases at J, with 16 bases between the two ends. CDR1 and CDR2 from the germline V gene are DFQATT and SNEGSKA (reference sequence). This CDR3 spans 15 amino acids. In DNA form, the CDR3 reads TGCAGTGCTGGCCCGGAGCGGCATTCTAACTATGGCTACACCTTC. Its protein is CSAGPERHSNYGYTF.

The V and J genes are TRBV7-2 and TRBJ1-1; no definite D call. Germline V gives CDR1 SGHTA, CDR2 FQGNSA. The V and J ends lost 6 bases and 0 bases respectively, with 8 bases between them. The CDR3 is 13 amino acids. The CDR3 DNA reads TGTGCCAGCAGTTTCGAATTGAACACTGAAGCTTTCTTT. Amino acids: CASSFELNTEAFF.

The V call is TRBV29-1, the J call TRBJ1-2; tentative D call: TRBD1 (5 bases). CDR3 length equals 13 residues. The V gene's germline CDR1 is SQVTM and CDR2 ANQGSEA. V was cut by 3 bases and J by 6 bases, with 14 bases left in between. This CDR3 reads CSVDRAREDGYTF. The CDR3 DNA reads TGCAGCGTTGATCGGGCCAGGGAGGATGGCTACACCTTC.

The chain combines TRBV7-3 with TRBJ1-2, with TRBD1 as a possible D gene (6 bases). Germline V lookup: CDR1 SGHTA, CDR2 FQGTGA. The CDR3 loop spans 14 amino acids. The V end lost 5 bases, the J end lost 8 bases, and 18 bases lay between the germline ends. As DNA, the CDR3 is TGTGCCAGCAGCCCGGGGGGCGCGACCCACGGCTACACCTTC. This codes for CASSPGGATHGYTF.

This clonotype has more than one count but fewer than ten. V usage is TRBV5-6 and J usage is TRBJ2-1, with D possibly being TRBD2 (5 bases). Trimming shortened V by 3 bases and J by 7 bases, and 14 bases separated the two germline ends. Germline V gives CDR1 SGHDT, CDR2 YYEEEE. The CDR3 has 14 residues. The CDR3 bases are TGTGCCAGCAGCTCGGGATTCCGGGGTAATGAGCAGTTCTTC. Its translation is CASSSGFRGNEQFF.

This clonotype was recorded many times. The J gene is TRBJ2-1, the V gene TRBV5-5, with D possibly being TRBD2 (6 bases). The CDR3 is 15 residues long. V was cut by 3 bases and J by 0 bases, with 10 bases left in between. Germline V gives CDR1 SGHKS, CDR2 YYEKEE (reference sequence). The CDR3 coding sequence is TGTGCCAGCAGCTCGGACGGGAGCTCCTACAATGAGCAGTTCTTC. It yields the protein CASSSDGSSYNEQFF.

The chain joins TRBV7-8 to TRBJ1-2, with D unresolved. V was shortened by 1 base and J by 0 bases, with 15 bases between the two germline ends. The length of the CDR3 is 17 residues. Germline V gene sequence: CDR1 SGHVS, CDR2 FQNEAQ. The CDR3: CASSLGGIQLANYGYTF. CDR3 nucleotides: TGTGCCAGCAGCTTAGGCGGGATTCAGCTAGCTAACTATGGCTACACCTTC.

This chain connects TRBV6-1 to TRBJ1-4, with D uncertain. Germline loops: CDR1 MNHNS, CDR2 SASEGT. There are 15 residues in the CDR3. Trimming removed 1 base from V and 7 bases from J, with 13 bases in between. The CDR3 loop reads CASSEDPEVTEKLFF. CDR3 DNA: TGTGCCAGCAGTGAAGATCCAGAAGTAACTGAAAAACTGTTTTTT.

This clonotype came up a few times. The chain recombines TRBV7-2 with TRBJ2-3; 11 nucleotides match TRBD2. J was trimmed by 5 bases and V by 5 bases; bases with no gene match: 6. CDR1 is SGHTA and CDR2 is FQGNSA in the germline V gene. The CDR3 runs to 15 residues. CDR3 DNA: TGTGCCAGCAGCCGGACCGGGACTAGCGGAGATACGCAGTATTTT. Translation gives CASSRTGTSGDTQYF. Drawing the rest from reference TRBV7-2 and TRBJ2-3, the complete variable domain is GAGVSQSPSNKVTEKGKDVELRCDPISGHTALYWYRQSLGQGLEFLIYFQGNSAPDKSGLPSDRFSAERTGGSVSTLTIQRTQQEDSAVYLCASSRTGTSGDTQYFGPGTRLTVL.

This clonotype has more than one count but fewer than ten. V usage is TRBV7-9 and J usage is TRBJ2-3; 11 bases match TRBD1. With 4 bases clipped from V and 3 bases from J, the junction kept 3 bases outside the gene matches. Per the germline V gene, CDR1 is SEHNR and CDR2 is FQNEAQ (reference sequence). This CDR3 is 15 amino acids long. In nucleotides, the CDR3 is TGTGCCAGCAGCTATCGGGACAGGGGGACAGATACGCAGTATTTT. Translating gives CASSYRDRGTDTQYF.

This chain joins TRBV6-2 or TRBV6-3 and TRBJ2-5, with 8 nucleotides matching TRBD2. CDR1 and CDR2 (germline): MNHEY, SVGEGT. V dropped 10 bases and J dropped 1; count of bases not matched to a gene: 5. The CDR3 totals 13 residues. The CDR3 nucleotides read TGTGCCACGCTGCGGGGGGTCCAAGAGACCCAGTACTTC. The encoded protein is CATLRGVQETQYF.

The chain uses TRBV12-3 or TRBV12-4 and TRBJ1-5; D possibly corresponds to TRBD1 (5 bases). This CDR3 spans 16 amino acids. Between the trimmed V and J ends, which lost 5 bases and 2 bases, there was a span of 16 bases. CDR3 DNA sequence: TGTGCCAGCAGTCCCGATCAGGGTGAGGGCAATCAGCCCCAGCATTTT. It specifies CASSPDQGEGNQPQHF.

Relative to its sample, this clonotype is medium-sized. The gene calls are TRBV27 and TRBJ1-5; D not certain. Per germline, CDR1 MNHEY and CDR2 SMNVEV (reference sequence). This CDR3 is built from 14 residues. Deletions cut 1 base from V and 4 bases from J, with 8 bases between. The CDR3 spells CASSLWAENQPQHF. The CDR3 bases are TGTGCCAGCAGTTTATGGGCGGAGAATCAGCCCCAGCATTTT.

At least ten counts were recorded for this clonotype. CDR3 protein: CASRRTGGGSPLHF. For the CDR3, the DNA is TGTGCCAGCAGGCGGACAGGGGGCGGTTCACCCCTCCACTTT. This chain links TRBV6-5 with TRBJ1-6; 11 bases fit TRBD1. The CDR3 covers 14 residues. Germline lookup yields CDR1 MNHEY and CDR2 SVGAGI. After removal of 6 bases from V and 9 bases from J, the junction contained 4 bases not matched to a gene.

This clonotype was seen only a few times. CDR3: CASSLRGQETQYF. The CDR3 coding sequence is TGTGCCAGCAGCTTAAGGGGGCAAGAGACCCAGTACTTC. This chain connects TRBV7-6 to TRBJ2-5; perhaps TRBD1 as D (6 bases). With 2 bases removed from V and 2 bases from J, the gap between germline ends came to 6 bases. The CDR3 loop spans 13 amino acids. Germline loops: CDR1 SGHVS, CDR2 FNYEAQ.

Notes on this clonotype: A read error is possible here, since a much larger clone lies one base away. This sequence joins TRBV4-3 and TRBJ2-5, with D possibly being TRBD1 or TRBD2 (5 bases each). Germline loops: CDR1 LGHNA, CDR2 YSLEER. Between the trimmed V and J ends, which lost 7 bases and 1 base, there was a span of 22 bases. CDR3 length equals 17 residues. As DNA, the CDR3 is TGCGCCAGCAACAGAAGACCCGGGACGGTCATCCAAGAGACCCAGTACTTC. Its protein is CASNRRPGTVIQETQYF.